Listed below are T cell receptor beta chains from one sample, sequenced in a study of radiotherapy plus CTLA-4 blockade in lung cancer. Profiled with immunoSEQ multiplex PCR; TCRdb holds only in-frame clones, not every one. The sample carries 35,000 to 40,000 clones, 72% recorded once. The sequencing here drew on peripheral blood, taken from a patient treated with radiotherapy plus ipilimumab. Receptors were obtained from a human donor with non-small cell lung cancer who had stable disease on radiotherapy plus ipilimumab. Both conserved end residues are trimmed from each CDR3. Each record gives: V gene, clone size, CDR3 length, CDR3 protein. Clone size is not always given. Where it is, it says once, few, many or a class for expanded clones.

TRBV12-5 | - | 13 | ASSVVGRPTDTQY
TRBV10-2 | - | 12 | ASRTGTENTEAF
TRBV7-9 | - | 14 | ASRRDSTSGANVLT
TRBV6-4 | - | 12 | ASRPLADYNEQF
TRBV7-2 | - | 14 | ASSLVFGSTTGELF
TRBV27 | - | 12 | ASSFLGENSPLH
TRBV10-3 | once | 16 | AINDRGREPWKYYGYT
TRBV30 | - | 12 | AWSLGKVTNEQF
TRBV19 | - | 11 | ASSKLSPYGYT
TRBV28 | few | 12 | ASSLPRGLGGYT
TRBV2 | - | 11 | ASRKTGGETQY
TRBV9 | - | 11 | ASSRVVTGELF
TRBV5-1 | - | 13 | ASSHAGTGGEKLF
TRBV7-3 | - | 10 | ASSSTDRTQY
TRBV5-1 | - | 14 | ASSLGDRRSGNTIY
TRBV5-1 | - | 15 | ASSGILAGGLGVEQF
TRBV4-1 | - | 13 | ASSHWGQTEETQY
TRBV18 | - | 15 | ASSGSDRVGAKNIQY
TRBV29-1 | - | 13 | SVRVGQGFPGELF
TRBV29-1 | - | 10 | SVDPVADTQY
TRBV28 | - | 12 | ASSPSGRDTEAF
TRBV7-2 | - | 11 | ASSSRSLSEQF
TRBV7-2 | few | 12 | ASKSTGGSYEQY
TRBV18 | - | 15 | ASSPGTGVAGANVLT
TRBV15 | - | 14 | ATSRDRSSPYNEQF
TRBV5-4 | - | 14 | ASSLGSGTGDSPLH
TRBV29-1 | few | 12 | SAFTGGSSDTQY
TRBV6-1 | - | 10 | ASSEVDWPQH
TRBV18 | - | 12 | ASSPGLTSYEQY
TRBV5-1 | - | 13 | ASSLVGLGNSPLH
TRBV5-4 | - | 10 | ASSKRDNSYT
TRBV5-6 | once | 11 | ASSLEEGGTQY
TRBV27 | - | 13 | ASSPYRQGGNTIY
TRBV9 | - | 18 | ASSVEKGPRGSFSNQPQH
TRBV5-1 | - | 12 | ASSLTSGDNEQF
TRBV7-9 | - | 16 | ASSSSIAAGTGNYEQY
TRBV7-8 | - | 12 | ASSFTGAPDGYT
TRBV30 | - | 15 | AWSPPRTVLSTDTQY
TRBV7-9 | - | 14 | ASSLTGTASNQPQH
TRBV6-5 | - | 13 | ASRANVATNEKLF
TRBV25-1 | - | 11 | ASETELQETQY